A selection of T cell receptor beta chains follows, all from one sample in a study of blood T cell repertoires in COVID-19. Here immunoSEQ multiplex PCR was the method, and the copy in TCRdb shows in-frame clones only, minus some. The sample contains around 70,000 clones, around 86% of which appear only once. Sequencing input: peripheral blood. The receptor set was obtained from an elderly woman with active or convalescent COVID-19. Both conserved end residues are part of each CDR3. The D gene is left open where the match is weak. The size field is filled for only some rows; it gives once, few, many or a size class.

CDR3 length: 11
clone size: NA
D gene: NA
V gene: TRBV30
J gene: TRBJ2-1
CDR3 protein: CAWRRYNEQFF
CDR3 DNA: TGTGCCTGGAGACGGTACAATGAGCAGTTCTTC

CDR3 length: 14
clone size: once
D gene: TRBD2
V gene: TRBV7-9
J gene: TRBJ2-5
CDR3 protein: CASSPGHGRETQYF
CDR3 DNA: TGTGCCAGCAGCCCCGGACACGGGAGGGAGACCCAGTACTTC

CDR3 length: 15
clone size: NA
D gene: TRBD2
V gene: TRBV19
J gene: TRBJ2-3
CDR3 protein: CASSTQRGWENTQYF
CDR3 DNA: TGTGCCAGTAGTACTCAGCGGGGGTGGGAAAATACGCAGTATTTT

CDR3 length: 13
clone size: NA
D gene: NA
V gene: TRBV2
J gene: TRBJ1-5
CDR3 protein: CASSGQNNQPQHF
CDR3 DNA: TGTGCCAGCAGTGGACAGAACAATCAGCCCCAGCATTTT

CDR3 length: 12
clone size: NA
D gene: NA
V gene: TRBV6-5
J gene: TRBJ1-2
CDR3 protein: CASSYESYGYTF
CDR3 DNA: TGTGCCAGCAGTTACGAGAGTTATGGCTACACCTTC

CDR3 length: 15
clone size: NA
D gene: TRBD2
V gene: TRBV18
J gene: TRBJ2-5
CDR3 protein: CASSTRTSGKETQYF
CDR3 DNA: TGTGCCAGCTCAACACGGACTAGCGGGAAAGAGACCCAGTACTTC

CDR3 length: 16
clone size: once
D gene: TRBD2
V gene: TRBV7-2
J gene: TRBJ2-5
CDR3 protein: CASSLVSGGASETQYF
CDR3 DNA: TGTGCCAGCAGCTTAGTTAGCGGGGGGGCGTCAGAGACCCAGTACTTC

CDR3 length: 12
clone size: NA
D gene: TRBD2
V gene: TRBV7-2
J gene: TRBJ2-1
CDR3 protein: CASRQGERGALF
CDR3 DNA: TGTGCCAGCAGGCAGGGGGAGCGGGGGGCACTCTTC

CDR3 length: 13
clone size: NA
D gene: NA
V gene: TRBV12-3/TRBV12-4
J gene: TRBJ1-2
CDR3 protein: CASTSVLNYGYTF
CDR3 DNA: TGTGCCAGCACCTCCGTTCTTAACTATGGCTACACCTTC

CDR3 length: 15
clone size: few
D gene: TRBD2
V gene: TRBV5-1
J gene: TRBJ2-5
CDR3 protein: CASRTSGPQTGTQYF
CDR3 DNA: TGCGCCAGCAGGACTAGCGGGCCACAAACCGGGACCCAGTACTTC

CDR3 length: 16
clone size: NA
D gene: TRBD1
V gene: TRBV7-9
J gene: TRBJ2-7
CDR3 protein: CASSLPGQGFRNEQYF
CDR3 DNA: TGTGCCAGCAGCCTACCGGGACAGGGTTTTCGGAACGAGCAGTACTTC

CDR3 length: 13
clone size: NA
D gene: NA
V gene: TRBV12-3/TRBV12-4
J gene: TRBJ1-1
CDR3 protein: CASKYGGTTEAFF
CDR3 DNA: TGTGCCAGCAAGTACGGGGGGACAACTGAAGCTTTCTTT

CDR3 length: 16
clone size: NA
D gene: NA
V gene: TRBV5-4
J gene: TRBJ2-1
CDR3 protein: CASSLRPVGQYNEQFF
CDR3 DNA: TGTGCCAGCAGCCTACGCCCGGTGGGGCAATACAATGAGCAGTTCTTC

CDR3 length: 16
clone size: NA
D gene: TRBD2
V gene: TRBV7-2
J gene: TRBJ2-5
CDR3 protein: CASSLVTSSRSETQYF
CDR3 DNA: TGTGCCAGCAGCTTAGTGACTAGCTCTAGGTCAGAGACCCAGTACTTC

CDR3 length: 14
clone size: NA
D gene: NA
V gene: TRBV4-3
J gene: TRBJ1-5
CDR3 protein: CASSPRGWDQPQHF
CDR3 DNA: TGCGCCAGCAGCCCCCGGGGTTGGGATCAGCCCCAGCATTTT

CDR3 length: 15
clone size: NA
D gene: NA
V gene: TRBV23-1
J gene: TRBJ2-2
CDR3 protein: CASSQSACFTGELFF
CDR3 DNA: TGCGCCAGCAGTCAATCGGCCTGTTTCACCGGGGAGCTGTTTTTT

CDR3 length: 15
clone size: NA
D gene: NA
V gene: TRBV7-9
J gene: TRBJ1-5
CDR3 protein: CASSFDGFGNQPQHF
CDR3 DNA: TGTGCCAGCAGCTTCGACGGGTTCGGCAATCAGCCCCAGCATTTT

CDR3 length: 14
clone size: once
D gene: TRBD2
V gene: TRBV30
J gene: TRBJ2-7
CDR3 protein: CAWSPGTSNYEQYF
CDR3 DNA: TGTGCCTGGAGCCCCGGGACTAGCAACTACGAGCAGTACTTC

CDR3 length: 14
clone size: NA
D gene: NA
V gene: TRBV7-2
J gene: TRBJ1-6
CDR3 protein: CASSFQGFNSPLHF
CDR3 DNA: TGTGCCAGCAGCTTCCAGGGATTTAATTCACCCCTCCACTTT

CDR3 length: 15
clone size: NA
D gene: TRBD1
V gene: TRBV7-2
J gene: TRBJ1-2
CDR3 protein: CASSFPTGGGDGYTF
CDR3 DNA: TGTGCCAGCAGCTTCCCGACAGGGGGGGGCGACGGCTACACCTTC

CDR3 length: 14
clone size: NA
D gene: NA
V gene: TRBV7-9
J gene: TRBJ2-5
CDR3 protein: CASSWTSGLETQYF
CDR3 DNA: TGTGCCAGCAGCTGGACTTCGGGGTTGGAGACCCAGTACTTC

CDR3 length: 15
clone size: NA
D gene: NA
V gene: TRBV12-1
J gene: TRBJ1-1
CDR3 protein: CASSCPGQGNTEAFF
CDR3 DNA: TGTGCCAGCAGCTGTCCGGGACAGGGGAACACTGAAGCTTTCTTT

CDR3 length: 13
clone size: once
D gene: NA
V gene: TRBV6-5
J gene: TRBJ1-5
CDR3 protein: CASSRDSEQPQHF
CDR3 DNA: TGTGCCAGCAGCCGGGACTCCGAACAGCCCCAGCATTTT

CDR3 length: 17
clone size: NA
D gene: NA
V gene: TRBV4-3
J gene: TRBJ1-6
CDR3 protein: CASSQERGGAYNSPLHF
CDR3 DNA: TGCGCCAGCAGCCAAGAGAGGGGAGGGGCCTATAATTCACCCCTCCACTTT

CDR3 length: 15
clone size: few
D gene: NA
V gene: TRBV4-3
J gene: TRBJ1-4
CDR3 protein: CASSQDRPPREKLFF
CDR3 DNA: TGCGCCAGCAGCCAAGATCGTCCTCCGCGTGAAAAACTGTTTTTT

CDR3 length: 16
clone size: once
D gene: NA
V gene: TRBV7-2
J gene: TRBJ1-1
CDR3 protein: CASSLVSGQGGTEAFF
CDR3 DNA: TGTGCCAGCAGCTTAGTATCAGGCCAAGGGGGCACTGAAGCTTTCTTT

CDR3 length: 18
clone size: NA
D gene: TRBD1
V gene: TRBV18
J gene: TRBJ1-2
CDR3 protein: CASSPFNPQGAPNYGYTF
CDR3 DNA: TGTGCCAGCTCACCGTTCAACCCACAGGGGGCGCCGAACTATGGCTACACCTTC

CDR3 length: 17
clone size: once
D gene: TRBD2
V gene: TRBV11-3
J gene: TRBJ2-5
CDR3 protein: CASSLGRTSGGAETQYF
CDR3 DNA: TGTGCCAGCAGCTTAGGACGGACTAGCGGGGGCGCAGAGACCCAGTACTTC

CDR3 length: 13
clone size: NA
D gene: NA
V gene: TRBV28
J gene: TRBJ2-5
CDR3 protein: CASETAIQETQYF
CDR3 DNA: TGTGCCAGCGAGACAGCCATCCAAGAGACCCAGTACTTC

CDR3 length: 17
clone size: NA
D gene: TRBD1
V gene: TRBV19
J gene: TRBJ1-2
CDR3 protein: CASTHLSRDRTNYGYTF
CDR3 DNA: TGTGCCAGTACCCATCTCTCCCGGGACAGGACTAACTATGGCTACACCTTC

CDR3 length: 13
clone size: NA
D gene: NA
V gene: TRBV10-3
J gene: TRBJ2-3
CDR3 protein: CAISESRGDTQYF
CDR3 DNA: TGTGCCATCAGTGAGTCGCGGGGCGATACGCAGTATTTT

CDR3 length: 14
clone size: NA
D gene: NA
V gene: TRBV5-4
J gene: TRBJ1-1
CDR3 protein: CASSLGHLNTEAFF
CDR3 DNA: TGTGCCAGCAGCTTGGGACACTTGAACACTGAAGCTTTCTTT

CDR3 length: 16
clone size: NA
D gene: TRBD2
V gene: TRBV9
J gene: TRBJ2-2
CDR3 protein: CASSSSGGTMGGELFF
CDR3 DNA: TGTGCCAGCAGCAGTAGCGGGGGCACAATGGGCGGGGAGCTGTTTTTT

CDR3 length: 13
clone size: NA
D gene: NA
V gene: TRBV27
J gene: TRBJ1-2
CDR3 protein: CASSLEFGYGYTF
CDR3 DNA: TGTGCCAGCAGTTTAGAGTTTGGCTATGGCTACACCTTC

CDR3 length: 16
clone size: few
D gene: TRBD1
V gene: TRBV4-2
J gene: TRBJ2-4
CDR3 protein: CASSQAWGQKENIQYF
CDR3 DNA: TGTGCCAGCAGCCAAGCTTGGGGACAGAAAGAAAACATTCAGTACTTC

CDR3 length: 15
clone size: NA
D gene: TRBD1
V gene: TRBV7-8
J gene: TRBJ1-5
CDR3 protein: CASSRQGYSNQPQHF
CDR3 DNA: TGTGCCAGCAGCAGACAGGGATATAGCAATCAGCCCCAGCATTTT

CDR3 length: 14
clone size: NA
D gene: NA
V gene: TRBV5-1
J gene: TRBJ2-5
CDR3 protein: CASGQLSGQETQYF
CDR3 DNA: TGCGCCAGCGGGCAACTGAGCGGCCAAGAGACCCAGTACTTC

CDR3 length: 16
clone size: NA
D gene: TRBD1
V gene: TRBV3-1/TRBV3-2
J gene: TRBJ2-7
CDR3 protein: CASSHTVGQGAYEQYF
CDR3 DNA: TGTGCCAGCAGCCACACCGTGGGACAGGGGGCCTACGAGCAGTACTTC

CDR3 length: 15
clone size: NA
D gene: TRBD1
V gene: TRBV5-8
J gene: TRBJ2-3
CDR3 protein: CASNRARTGADTQYF
CDR3 DNA: TGTGCCAGCAATCGAGCTCGGACAGGGGCAGATACGCAGTATTTT

CDR3 length: 16
clone size: NA
D gene: NA
V gene: TRBV5-4
J gene: TRBJ1-5
CDR3 protein: CASRYTGSGINQPQHF
CDR3 DNA: TGTGCCAGCAGGTATACAGGGTCGGGCATTAATCAGCCCCAGCATTTT